Below, 18 T cell receptor beta chains from the same sample are listed, as sequenced in a study of blood T cells in healthy people across ages. Combining a sample-barcoded 5' primer with a J-beta primer mix, a second PCR ran for 7 to 11 cycles. TCRdb re-analysed the 5' RACE reads in MiXCR, keeping a single row per CDR3 protein. The top ten hold less than 0.85% of the sample, which has more than 900,000 distinct CDR3 sequences, roughly 24% seen once. These records were also assigned to another study, of T cells of mothers and their children.

Sequenced sample: blood. The receptors originated from a girl aged 2 to 10 in good health.

This clonotype was recorded a few times. The chain combines TRBV7-3 with TRBJ2-4; 8 bases map to TRBD2. V lost 1 base, J lost 0 bases, and 11 bases stayed unmatched. Germline loops: CDR1 SGHTA, CDR2 FQGTGA. This CDR3 is 19 amino acids long. The CDR3 sequence: CASSLIRPSGGLAKNIQYF. The DNA for the CDR3 is TGTGCCAGCAGCTTAATTCGTCCTTCGGGGGGGCTAGCCAAAAACATTCAGTACTTC.

Only a few counts were recorded for this clonotype. The V gene is TRBV5-1, the J gene TRBJ2-5, with unresolved D. With the DNA end fitting TRBJ2-1 better, the J assignment may be wrong. Germline V gene data show CDR1 as SGHRS and CDR2 as YFSETQ. The CDR3 totals 16 residues. DNA of the CDR3: TGCGCCAGCAGCTTGCCTTTGCGACCGGAGACCAATGAGCAGTTCTTC. Translating it yields CASSLPLRPETNEQFF.

This clonotype was picked up a small number of times. V usage is TRBV20-1 and J usage is TRBJ2-5; TRBD2 is a possible D gene (5 bases). Deletions cut 7 bases from V and 7 bases from J, with 10 bases between. Germline V CDR1 and CDR2: DFQATT, SNEGSKA (reference sequence). This CDR3 region has 10 residues. In DNA, the CDR3 is TGCAGTGTACTAGAGGGGACCCAGTACTTC. It encodes CSVLEGTQYF.

This chain joins TRBV7-2 and TRBJ1-2; no reliable D call. Between the trimmed V and J ends, which lost 2 bases and 13 bases, there was a span of 5 bases. The CDR3 is 9 amino acids. The germline gives CDR1 SGHTA, CDR2 FQGNSA. DNA for the CDR3: TGTGCCAGCAGCTTATCTTGCACCTTC. Translated: CASSLSCTF.

This clonotype occurred many times. The chain couples TRBV4-1 to TRBJ2-5; TRBD2 agrees at 7 bases. There are 13 residues in the CDR3. The V gene end was trimmed by 6 bases and the J gene end by 5 bases; junction bases not matched to a gene: 6. The germline V gene encodes CDR1 MGHRA and CDR2 YSYEKL. CDR3 in amino acids: CASSPSGKETQYF. DNA of the CDR3: TGCGCCAGCAGTCCGAGCGGGAAGGAGACCCAGTACTTC.

As to this clonotype: Mismatch with germline at one junction end may stem from a read error. The rearrangement joins TRBV5-1 to TRBJ2-2; 7 bases line up with TRBD1. The CDR3 consists of 15 residues. Germline V gives CDR1 SGHRS, CDR2 YFSETQ. The CDR3 sequence: CASSGDRVGTGELSF. CDR3 sequence (DNA): TGCGCCAGCAGCGGCGACAGGGTCGGCACCGGGGAGCTGTCTTTT.

In its sample, this clonotype was seen many times. The genes are TRBV7-8 and TRBJ2-5; D unclear. The germline CDR1 and CDR2 sequences are SGHVS and FQNEAQ. Trimming took 3 bases from V and 6 from J, leaving 23 bases between them. This CDR3 has 17 residues. CDR3 DNA sequence: TGTGCCAGCAGCTTGCCCTTTGGCGAGGTTAGCTCTCAGACCCAGTACTTC. Residues: CASSLPFGEVSSQTQYF. The full variable domain, its missing parts supplied by reference TRBV7-8 and TRBJ2-5, is GAGVSQSPRYKVAKRGQDVALRCDPISGHVSLFWYQQALGQGPEFLTYFQNEAQLDKSGLPSDRFFAERPEGSVSTLKIQRTQQEDSAVYLCASSLPFGEVSSQTQYFGPGTRLLVL.

The chain uses TRBV19 and TRBJ2-1; the D gene is possibly TRBD1 (5 bases). V lost 6 bases and J lost 1, with 7 bases in between. CDR3 length: 13 amino acids. Per germline, CDR1 LNHDA and CDR2 SQIVND (reference sequence). The DNA for the CDR3 is TGTGCCAGTAGGCCAGGGTCCTACAATGAGCAGTTCTTC. Protein product: CASRPGSYNEQFF.

The genes are TRBV20-1 and TRBJ2-7, with D possibly TRBD2 on 6 matching bases. The V gene's germline CDR1 is DFQATT and CDR2 SNEGSKA (reference sequence). Trimming removed 0 bases from V and 1 base from J, with 10 bases in between. The CDR3 sequence is 14 residues long. CDR3 loop: CSARDQRASYEQYF. The CDR3 DNA reads as TGCAGTGCTAGAGATCAGCGGGCATCCTACGAGCAGTACTTC.

The chain couples TRBV9 to TRBJ2-2; 10 nucleotides match TRBD2. After removal of 2 bases from V and 5 bases from J, the junction contained 6 bases not matched to a gene. From germline, CDR1 is SGDLS and CDR2 YYNGEE. There are 16 residues in the CDR3. CDR3: CASSVAGLATTGELFF. The CDR3 nucleotides read TGTGCCAGCAGCGTCGCGGGACTAGCGACGACCGGGGAGCTGTTTTTT.

The J gene is TRBJ2-7, the V gene TRBV4-1, with D possibly TRBD1 on 5 matching bases. The V and J ends lost 1 base and 2 bases respectively, with 9 bases between them. This CDR3 contains 14 residues. In germline, CDR1 is MGHRA, CDR2 YSYEKL. This chain's CDR3 is CASSQVGAPYEQYF. The DNA for the CDR3 is TGCGCCAGCAGCCAAGTAGGGGCTCCCTACGAGCAGTACTTC.

The table lists this clonotype with many counts. J is TRBJ2-5 and V is TRBV18; D unclear. The CDR3 is 14 residues long. The germline V gene encodes CDR1 KGHSH and CDR2 LQKENI. Trimming took 0 bases from V and 5 from J, leaving 10 bases between them. The CDR3 is CASSPPGIGETQYF. CDR3 coding DNA: TGTGCCAGCTCACCACCGGGGATTGGGGAGACCCAGTACTTC.

This clonotype appeared a few times. V gene TRBV20-1 combines with J gene TRBJ2-1; TRBD1 matches at 7 bases. The tail of the sequence fits TRBJ2-5 better, so the J call may be wrong. Germline CDR1 is DFQATT and CDR2 is SNEGSKA (reference sequence). This CDR3 contains 14 residues. The CDR3 coding sequence is TGCAGTGCTTTAAGGGGGCCGGGTCAAGAGACCCAGTACTTC. Translation gives CSALRGPGQETQYF.

This clonotype was seen only a few times. This chain connects TRBV3-1 to TRBJ1-1; a weak D match, TRBD1 (5 bases). This CDR3 spans 14 amino acids. The V end lost 2 bases, the J end lost 1 base, and 8 bases lay between the germline ends. Germline V gene lookup returns CDR1 LGHDT and CDR2 YNNKEL (reference sequence). CDR3 residues: CASSQWGGNTEAFF. CDR3 bases: TGTGCCAGCAGCCAATGGGGGGGGAACACTGAAGCTTTCTTT.

This clonotype has just a few counts. The rearrangement joins TRBV27 to TRBJ2-2; D gene unclear. V lost 8 bases to trimming and J lost 4 bases, with 17 bases between them. CDR3 length: 15 amino acids. Germline-derived CDR1 and CDR2 are MNHEY and SMNVEV (reference sequence). Written as DNA, the CDR3 is TGTGCCAGCGCCCCAAGGCATAGGCTCACCGGGGAGCTGTTTTTT. This sequence encodes CASAPRHRLTGELFF.

The gene calls are TRBV7-2 and TRBJ2-5; unclear D gene. The length of the CDR3 is 14 residues. The V end lost 5 bases, the J end lost 5 bases, and 15 bases lay between the germline ends. CDR1 SGHTA and CDR2 FQGNSA come from the germline V gene. CDR3 nucleotide sequence: TGTGCCAGCAGCCCAACCCGGGCCCGGGAGACCCAGTACTTC. Translating it yields CASSPTRARETQYF. Combining the CDR3 with reference TRBV7-2 and TRBJ2-5 gives the whole variable domain GAGVSQSPSNKVTEKGKDVELRCDPISGHTALYWYRQSLGQGLEFLIYFQGNSAPDKSGLPSDRFSAERTGGSVSTLTIQRTQQEDSAVYLCASSPTRARETQYFGPGTRLLVL.

V is TRBV20-1 and J is TRBJ2-5, with 10 bases aligning to TRBD2. The J call may not be correct, given that the DNA end is closer to TRBJ2-7. The CDR3 length is 14 residues. Germline V gene lookup returns CDR1 DFQATT and CDR2 SNEGSKA (reference sequence). The CDR3 sequence: CSARDSGGHYEQYF. Here the CDR3 DNA reads TGCAGTGCTAGAGATAGCGGGGGGCACTACGAGCAGTACTTC.

The gene calls are TRBV28 and TRBJ2-2; the match to TRBD1 covers 9 bases. Germline V gene lookup returns CDR1 MDHEN and CDR2 SYDVKM. The CDR3 sequence is 17 residues long. V lost 4 bases to trimming and J lost 6 bases; unmatched junction nucleotides: 12. The CDR3 reads CASSWIPGTGPSGELFF. The CDR3, as DNA: TGTGCCAGCAGTTGGATACCCGGGACAGGGCCTTCCGGGGAGCTGTTTTTT.